A selection of T cell receptor beta chains follows, all from one sample in a study of shared clonotypes between healthy human individuals. Method: immunoSEQ multiplex PCR; TCRdb's copy keeps in-frame clones and lacks some. The sample shows 2 million to 2.5 million clones, just under 95% of them seen only once. Sample: naive CD4+ T cells from PBMCs. These receptors were obtained from a man younger than 35 in good health. Some clones in this sample may be carry-over from other donors' samples. CDR3s include the opening cysteine and the closing phenylalanine or tryptophan. The D gene is left open where the match is weak. The size entry is marked missing in some rows and otherwise reads once, few, many or a size class.

CDR3 DNA: TGTGCCAGCATCCCCCGGGGGACAGCCAAAAACATTCAGTACTTC
CDR3 protein: CASIPRGTAKNIQYF
clone size: .
V gene: TRBV28
J gene: TRBJ2-4
D gene: .

CDR3 DNA: TGTGCCAGCACCGGCAGCTACAATGAGCAGTTCTTC
CDR3 protein: CASTGSYNEQFF
clone size: .
V gene: TRBV6-5
J gene: TRBJ2-1
D gene: .

CDR3 DNA: TGTGCCAGCAGCTTGGGGGACACATACGAGCAGTACTTC
CDR3 protein: CASSLGDTYEQYF
clone size: .
V gene: TRBV5-4
J gene: TRBJ2-7
D gene: .

CDR3 DNA: TGTGCCAGCAGTGAATTGGGACAGAGGGTAGCTTTCTTT
CDR3 protein: CASSELGQRVAFF
clone size: .
V gene: TRBV25-1
J gene: TRBJ1-1
D gene: TRBD1

CDR3 DNA: TGCGCCAGCAGCCAAGGGACGGTTCTGAACACTGAAGCTTTCTTT
CDR3 protein: CASSQGTVLNTEAFF
clone size: .
V gene: TRBV5-4
J gene: TRBJ1-1
D gene: .

CDR3 DNA: TGTGCCAGCAGCTCTCGACTGAACAATGAGCAGTTCTTC
CDR3 protein: CASSSRLNNEQFF
clone size: .
V gene: TRBV7-2
J gene: TRBJ2-1
D gene: .

CDR3 DNA: TGTGCCAGCAGCCAAGTCAAGGATGTCGGGCCCCAGCATTTT
CDR3 protein: CASSQVKDVGPQHF
clone size: .
V gene: TRBV4-2
J gene: TRBJ1-5
D gene: .

CDR3 DNA: TGTGCCAGCATAGGGAGTGAGACCCAGTACTTC
CDR3 protein: CASIGSETQYF
clone size: .
V gene: TRBV6-1
J gene: TRBJ2-5
D gene: .

CDR3 DNA: TGTGCCAGCAGCCCTGGGACAGGGGCCCGATATAACTATGGCTACACCTTC
CDR3 protein: CASSPGTGARYNYGYTF
clone size: .
V gene: TRBV5-6
J gene: TRBJ1-2
D gene: TRBD1

CDR3 DNA: TGCGCCAGCAGCTTGTCGCGTACTAGCGGGAGTATAACAGATACGCAGTATTTT
CDR3 protein: CASSLSRTSGSITDTQYF
clone size: .
V gene: TRBV5-1
J gene: TRBJ2-3
D gene: TRBD2

CDR3 DNA: TGTGCCAGCTCACCGCCTGACGGAAAACTGTTTTTT
CDR3 protein: CASSPPDGKLFF
clone size: .
V gene: TRBV18
J gene: TRBJ1-4
D gene: .

CDR3 DNA: TGTGCCAGCAGCCGAGCCCGGTACGAGCAGTACTTC
CDR3 protein: CASSRARYEQYF
clone size: .
V gene: TRBV7-2
J gene: TRBJ2-7
D gene: .

CDR3 DNA: TGCAGCGTGAGCTCCGGGACTAGCGGGAGCAATGAGCAGTTCTTC
CDR3 protein: CSVSSGTSGSNEQFF
clone size: .
V gene: TRBV29-1
J gene: TRBJ2-1
D gene: TRBD2

CDR3 DNA: TGCGCCAGCAGATTATACGATGGAAACACTGAAGCTTTCTTT
CDR3 protein: CASRLYDGNTEAFF
clone size: .
V gene: TRBV5-1
J gene: TRBJ1-1
D gene: .

CDR3 DNA: TGCGCCAGCAGCCAAGCGTTCCAAAGCTCCTACGAGCAGTACTTC
CDR3 protein: CASSQAFQSSYEQYF
clone size: .
V gene: TRBV4-3
J gene: TRBJ2-7
D gene: .

CDR3 DNA: TGTGCCATCAGTTCTGCAGCCGATGAGCAGTTCTTC
CDR3 protein: CAISSAADEQFF
clone size: .
V gene: TRBV10-3
J gene: TRBJ2-1
D gene: .

CDR3 DNA: TGTGCCAGCAGCCCCGTTACTAGCGGCTACTCCTACAATGAGCAGTTCTTC
CDR3 protein: CASSPVTSGYSYNEQFF
clone size: .
V gene: TRBV28
J gene: TRBJ2-1
D gene: TRBD2

CDR3 DNA: TGTGCCAGCAGCTTGAATTCGGAGCAGTACTTC
CDR3 protein: CASSLNSEQYF
clone size: .
V gene: TRBV7-9
J gene: TRBJ2-7
D gene: .

CDR3 DNA: TGTGCCAGCAGCCCCGGGACCGCACGGTACGAGCAGTACTTC
CDR3 protein: CASSPGTARYEQYF
clone size: .
V gene: TRBV5-5
J gene: TRBJ2-7
D gene: .

CDR3 DNA: TGTGCCAGCAGCCTAAGGTCGGACAGATCGAACACCGGGGAGCTGTTTTTT
CDR3 protein: CASSLRSDRSNTGELFF
clone size: .
V gene: TRBV7-1
J gene: TRBJ2-2
D gene: .

CDR3 DNA: TGTGCCAGTAGCACCCCAGGGACAGACTATGGCTACACCTTC
CDR3 protein: CASSTPGTDYGYTF
clone size: .
V gene: TRBV19
J gene: TRBJ1-2
D gene: TRBD1

CDR3 DNA: TGTGCCAGCAGTGAAGCGCCTTATGGAGAGACCCAGTACTTC
CDR3 protein: CASSEAPYGETQYF
clone size: .
V gene: TRBV2
J gene: TRBJ2-5
D gene: .

CDR3 DNA: TGTGCCAGCAGTTCGGGGGCATGGAACACTGAAGCTTTCTTT
CDR3 protein: CASSSGAWNTEAFF
clone size: few
V gene: TRBV28
J gene: TRBJ1-1
D gene: .

CDR3 DNA: TGTGCCAGCAGTTTAAGCACCAACTATGGCTACACCTTC
CDR3 protein: CASSLSTNYGYTF
clone size: .
V gene: TRBV28
J gene: TRBJ1-2
D gene: .

CDR3 DNA: TGTAGGAGCGGGTCCCCCTCGTTCTACGAGCAGTACTTC
CDR3 protein: CRSGSPSFYEQYF
clone size: once
V gene: TRBV30
J gene: TRBJ2-7
D gene: .

CDR3 DNA: TGTGCCAGCAGAGGACAGGGGCGCGTCTATGGCTACACCTTC
CDR3 protein: CASRGQGRVYGYTF
clone size: .
V gene: TRBV28
J gene: TRBJ1-2
D gene: TRBD1

CDR3 DNA: TGTGCCAGCAGTTTCTCGGGGGGAGGCGGGGGTCATGAAAAACTGTTTTTT
CDR3 protein: CASSFSGGGGGHEKLFF
clone size: .
V gene: TRBV28
J gene: TRBJ1-4
D gene: .

CDR3 DNA: TGTGCTAGTGGTTTGGTACTTGGCCAGGGACTAGAAGCTTTCTTT
CDR3 protein: CASGLVLGQGLEAFF
clone size: .
V gene: TRBV12-5
J gene: TRBJ1-1
D gene: .

CDR3 DNA: TGTGCCAGCAGTGCGACAGGATCCCCCGTCGGGGAAACCCAGTACTTC
CDR3 protein: CASSATGSPVGETQYF
clone size: .
V gene: TRBV9
J gene: TRBJ2-5
D gene: .

CDR3 DNA: TGTGCCTGGAGTTGGAGGGGACGCACTGAAGCTTTCTTT
CDR3 protein: CAWSWRGRTEAFF
clone size: .
V gene: TRBV30
J gene: TRBJ1-1
D gene: .

CDR3 DNA: TGCGCCAGCAGCGCCGACAGGGCTGGGGAGACCCAGTACTTC
CDR3 protein: CASSADRAGETQYF
clone size: .
V gene: TRBV5-1
J gene: TRBJ2-5
D gene: TRBD1

CDR3 DNA: TGTGCCTGGACTGGACAGACTGAAAAACTGTTTTTT
CDR3 protein: CAWTGQTEKLFF
clone size: .
V gene: TRBV30
J gene: TRBJ1-4
D gene: .

CDR3 DNA: TGTGCCAGCAGTGCGAGAGGGGCCTCTAATCAGCCCCAGCATTTT
CDR3 protein: CASSARGASNQPQHF
clone size: .
V gene: TRBV6-1
J gene: TRBJ1-5
D gene: .

CDR3 DNA: TGTGCCAGCAGCGCGACTAGCGCCGACACCGGGGAGCTGTTTTTT
CDR3 protein: CASSATSADTGELFF
clone size: .
V gene: TRBV9
J gene: TRBJ2-2
D gene: TRBD2

CDR3 DNA: TGTGCCAGAAGCCCCGACAGGGCCTCGGTCAACGTCCTGACTTTC
CDR3 protein: CARSPDRASVNVLTF
clone size: .
V gene: TRBV5-3
J gene: TRBJ2-6
D gene: TRBD1